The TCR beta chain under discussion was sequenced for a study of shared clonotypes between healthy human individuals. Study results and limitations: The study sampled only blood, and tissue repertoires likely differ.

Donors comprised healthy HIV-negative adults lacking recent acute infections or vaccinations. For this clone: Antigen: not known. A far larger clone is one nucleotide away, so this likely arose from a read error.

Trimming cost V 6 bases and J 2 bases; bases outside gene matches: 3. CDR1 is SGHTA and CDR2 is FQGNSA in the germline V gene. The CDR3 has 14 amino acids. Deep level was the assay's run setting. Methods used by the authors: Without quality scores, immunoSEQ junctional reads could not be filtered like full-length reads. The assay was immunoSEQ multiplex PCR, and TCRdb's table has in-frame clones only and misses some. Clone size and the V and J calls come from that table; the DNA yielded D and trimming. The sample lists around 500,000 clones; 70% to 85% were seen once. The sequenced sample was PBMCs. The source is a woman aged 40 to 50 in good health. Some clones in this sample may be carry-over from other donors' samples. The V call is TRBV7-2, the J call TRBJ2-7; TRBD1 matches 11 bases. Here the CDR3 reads CASSRTGGTYEQYF. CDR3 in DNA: TGTGCCAGCAGTCGGACAGGGGGCACCTACGAGCAGTACTTC.